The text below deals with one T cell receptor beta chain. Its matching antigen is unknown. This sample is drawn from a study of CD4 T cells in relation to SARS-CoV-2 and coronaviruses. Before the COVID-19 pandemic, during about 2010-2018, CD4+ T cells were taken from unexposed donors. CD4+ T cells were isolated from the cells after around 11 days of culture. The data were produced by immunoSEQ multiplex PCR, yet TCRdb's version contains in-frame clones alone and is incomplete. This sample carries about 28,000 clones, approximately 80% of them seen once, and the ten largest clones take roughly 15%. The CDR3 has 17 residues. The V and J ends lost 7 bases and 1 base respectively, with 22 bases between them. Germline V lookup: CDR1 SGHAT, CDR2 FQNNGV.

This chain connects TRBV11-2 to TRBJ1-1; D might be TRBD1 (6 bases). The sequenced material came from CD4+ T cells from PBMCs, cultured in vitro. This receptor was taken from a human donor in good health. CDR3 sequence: CASIKIGGISGNTEAFF. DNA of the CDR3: TGTGCCAGCATCAAAATAGGGGGAATAAGCGGGAACACTGAAGCTTTCTTT.